These T cell receptor beta chains were read from a single sample in a study of blood T cell repertoires in COVID-19. Only in-frame clones appear in the TCRdb table, and some are missing; sequencing was by immunoSEQ multiplex PCR. This sample carries a few hundred thousand clones, about 88% of them seen once, and the ten largest clones take about 1.2%. The sequenced material came from PBMCs or T cells enriched from blood (not recorded which). These TCRs come from a woman aged 18-30 years who had recovered from COVID-19. CDR3s include the opening cysteine and the closing phenylalanine or tryptophan. Fields, in order: V gene, clone size, J gene, D gene, CDR3 DNA, CDR3 protein. A D gene is named only where the DNA matches it firmly. Rows may omit the clone size; those that give it use once, few, many or a size class.

>TRBV10-2|NA|TRBJ1-3|TRBD1
TGCGCCAGCAGGGGACAGGGCTCTGGAAACACCATATATTTT
CASRGQGSGNTIYF
>TRBV19|NA|TRBJ2-7|NA
TGTGCCAGTAGTCTCAGGGGTGAGGGCTCCTACGAGCAGTACTTC
CASSLRGEGSYEQYF
>TRBV7-2|NA|TRBJ1-4|TRBD1
TGTGCCAGCACCCCACAGGGGGCAGGAGGAAGAGATGAAAAACTGTTTTTT
CASTPQGAGGRDEKLFF
>TRBV10-1|NA|TRBJ1-3|NA
TGCGCCAGCAGTGAATCACAGGGACGGAACACCATATATTTT
CASSESQGRNTIYF
>TRBV28|NA|TRBJ1-2|NA
TGTGCCAGCAGTGGCCCGAGGCATGGCTACACCTTC
CASSGPRHGYTF
>TRBV7-9|once|TRBJ1-4|NA
TGTGCCAGCAGCCCCCACGGGAAAGGAAATGAAAAACTGTTTTTT
CASSPHGKGNEKLFF
>TRBV28|NA|TRBJ1-2|NA
TGTGCCAGCACTAACCTCCCAGGGTTGGGGGGCTACACCTTC
CASTNLPGLGGYTF
>TRBV7-9|NA|TRBJ2-7|NA
TGTGCCAGCAGCTTAGGCGGAACCTACGAGCAGTACTTC
CASSLGGTYEQYF
>TRBV18|NA|TRBJ1-2|TRBD1
TGTGCCAGCTCACCAATGGACAGGGTCGCAAATGGCTACACCTTC
CASSPMDRVANGYTF
>TRBV4-2|once|TRBJ2-7|NA
TGTGCCAGCAGCCAAGATAGGGGGGGCTACGAGCAGTACTTC
CASSQDRGGYEQYF
>TRBV3-1/TRBV3-2|NA|TRBJ1-2|TRBD1
TGTGCCAGCAGCCTATCCGGGACAGAATTCTATGGCTACACCTTC
CASSLSGTEFYGYTF